These T cell receptor beta chains were read from a single sample in a study of T cell changes during pregnancy in multiple sclerosis. This table comes from immunoSEQ multiplex PCR, and its TCRdb copy is limited to in-frame clones, with some not included. Here the sample spans 65,000 to 90,000 clones, 92% being singletons. The sequenced sample was peripheral blood, obtained before pregnancy. These TCRs come from a female donor with multiple sclerosis, enrolled in a pregnancy study. Each CDR3 is given with its conserved first and last residue. A D gene is named only where the DNA matches it firmly. Not every row has a clone size; where given, it reads once, few, many or a size class.

j_call	v_call	clone_size	d_call	cdr3_aa	cdr3_nt
TRBJ2-1	TRBV18	NA	TRBD2	CASSPPRGGSFYEQFF	TGTGCCAGCTCACCACCGAGGGGCGGGAGTTTCTATGAGCAGTTCTTC
TRBJ2-1	TRBV27	NA	TRBD2	CASSPGLAGGLYNEQFF	TGTGCCAGCAGCCCGGGACTAGCGGGAGGCCTCTACAATGAGCAGTTCTTC
TRBJ1-3	TRBV7-2	NA	NA	CASSLAVRDTIYF	TGTGCCAGCAGCTTAGCGGTGCGGGACACCATATATTTT
TRBJ2-3	TRBV7-6	NA	TRBD1	CASSLAGTGNTQYF	TGTGCCAGCAGCTTAGCCGGGACAGGGAATACGCAGTATTTT
TRBJ1-1	TRBV18	NA	TRBD1	CASSPDRVDLGTEAFF	TGTGCCAGCTCACCAGACAGGGTCGATTTAGGCACTGAAGCTTTCTTT
TRBJ2-7	TRBV28	once	TRBD1	CASSRARTGAYEQYF	TGTGCCAGCAGCCGAGCCCGGACAGGGGCCTACGAGCAGTACTTC
TRBJ2-3	TRBV9	NA	NA	CASSPNPSRRSTDTQYF	TGTGCCAGCAGCCCAAACCCATCGAGGCGGAGCACAGATACGCAGTATTTT
TRBJ1-2	TRBV28	once	NA	CASITRGIYGYTF	TGTGCCAGCATCACCCGGGGGATCTATGGCTACACCTTC
TRBJ2-7	TRBV15	NA	NA	CATSGELSSYEQYF	TGTGCCACCAGCGGTGAACTTAGCTCCTACGAGCAGTACTTC
TRBJ2-7	TRBV10-3	NA	NA	CAISEGQLLYEQYF	TGTGCCATCAGTGAGGGACAGCTTCTTTACGAGCAGTACTTC
TRBJ2-1	TRBV14	once	TRBD2	CASSQEVGTSGYNEQFF	TGTGCCAGCAGCCAAGAAGTAGGGACTAGCGGGTACAATGAGCAGTTCTTC
TRBJ2-3	TRBV4-3	NA	TRBD2	CASSQTRLAGNPSTDTQYF	TGCGCCAGCAGCCAAACTCGACTAGCGGGGAATCCTAGCACAGATACGCAGTATTTT
TRBJ2-1	TRBV2	NA	NA	CASSEAVSLAYNEQFF	TGTGCCAGCAGTGAAGCCGTGAGCTTAGCCTACAATGAGCAGTTCTTC
TRBJ1-1	TRBV2	NA	NA	CASSETELSTEAFF	TGTGCCAGCAGTGAAACAGAGCTCAGCACTGAAGCTTTCTTT
TRBJ1-4	TRBV7-9	once	NA	CASTRVSEKLFF	TGTGCCAGCACTCGGGTTTCCGAAAAACTGTTTTTT
TRBJ1-1	TRBV20-1	NA	NA	CSARGHGPAFF	TGCAGTGCTAGAGGTCATGGGCCAGCTTTCTTT
TRBJ1-1	TRBV12-5	NA	NA	CASGSGGETEAFF	TGTGCTAGTGGCTCGGGGGGGGAAACTGAAGCTTTCTTT
TRBJ1-1	TRBV7-2	NA	NA	CASREQGQTNTEAFF	TGTGCCAGCAGGGAACAGGGACAAACGAACACTGAAGCTTTCTTT
TRBJ1-1	TRBV7-2	NA	TRBD1	CASSFDRGTEAFF	TGTGCCAGCAGCTTTGACAGGGGCACTGAAGCTTTCTTT
TRBJ2-3	TRBV2	NA	TRBD2	CASRTWTSGRAMADTQYF	TGTGCCAGCAGAACCTGGACTAGCGGGAGGGCCATGGCAGATACGCAGTATTTT
TRBJ1-1	TRBV19	NA	TRBD1	CASSILRGREAFF	TGTGCCAGTAGTATCCTCAGGGGGCGAGAAGCTTTCTTT
TRBJ2-1	TRBV7-9	NA	NA	CASSPGTYNEQFF	TGTGCCAGCAGCCCAGGGACATACAATGAGCAGTTCTTC
TRBJ2-7	TRBV5-1	NA	TRBD2	CASSLGASGIGAEQYF	TGCGCCAGCAGCTTGGGGGCTAGCGGGATTGGCGCCGAGCAGTACTTC
TRBJ2-3	TRBV5-4	NA	NA	CASSLEIGASTDTQYF	TGTGCCAGCAGCTTGGAGATAGGGGCTAGCACAGATACGCAGTATTTT
TRBJ2-1	TRBV7-2	NA	TRBD2	CASTLGKTSGGNSYNEQFF	TGTGCCAGCACCCTTGGGAAAACTAGCGGGGGCAACTCCTACAATGAGCAGTTCTTC
TRBJ2-5	TRBV18	NA	NA	CASSPSTGTKETQYF	TGTGCCAGCTCACCATCCACCGGGACAAAGGAGACCCAGTACTTC
TRBJ2-1	TRBV5-4	NA	NA	CASSSGLDYNEQFF	TGTGCCAGCAGCTCGGGACTCGATTACAATGAGCAGTTCTTC
TRBJ2-2	TRBV7-3	NA	NA	CASRPTNTGELFF	TGTGCCAGCAGACCTACGAACACCGGGGAGCTGTTTTTT
TRBJ2-6	TRBV28	NA	NA	CASSSPGAGANVLTF	TGTGCCAGCAGTTCCCCGGGGGCTGGGGCCAACGTCCTGACTTTC
TRBJ2-7	TRBV5-1	NA	TRBD2	CASSLGLAVGADEQYF	TGCGCCAGCAGCTTGGGCCTAGCGGTAGGAGCGGACGAGCAGTACTTC
TRBJ2-1	TRBV15	NA	NA	CATSMPTAGSIRQFF	TGTGCCACCAGCATGCCGACGGCAGGGTCGATACGGCAGTTCTTC
TRBJ2-7	TRBV5-1	NA	TRBD2	CASSSIGLAGGRRGYEQYF	TGCGCCAGCAGCTCGATTGGACTAGCGGGAGGAAGACGTGGGTACGAGCAGTACTTC
TRBJ1-3	TRBV7-8	once	NA	CASSSDRYRQESSGNTIYF	TGTGCCAGCAGCTCCGACAGATACAGACAGGAAAGCTCTGGAAACACCATATATTTT
TRBJ2-1	TRBV4-2	NA	NA	CASSQDIRSEQFF	TGTGCCAGCAGCCAAGATATCAGAAGTGAGCAGTTCTTC
TRBJ2-5	TRBV18	NA	NA	CASSPPPGETQYF	TGTGCCAGCTCACCACCTCCGGGGGAGACCCAGTACTTC
TRBJ1-2	TRBV7-9	NA	TRBD1	CASMDAGQYGYTF	TGTGCCAGCATGGACGCGGGACAGTATGGCTACACCTTC
TRBJ2-1	TRBV4-1	NA	NA	CASSWPAPGSQSEQFF	TGCGCCAGCAGCTGGCCGGCCCCCGGGAGTCAAAGTGAGCAGTTCTTC
TRBJ2-2	TRBV27	NA	TRBD2	CASRPGGPGGELFF	TGTGCCAGCAGGCCGGGAGGGCCCGGCGGGGAGCTGTTTTTT
TRBJ2-7	TRBV7-2	NA	NA	CASSLVGGDYEQYF	TGTGCCAGCAGCTTAGTAGGGGGGGACTACGAGCAGTACTTC
TRBJ2-5	TRBV15	NA	NA	CATSTKDSTRTQYF	TGTGCCACCAGCACAAAGGACAGCACGCGGACCCAGTACTTC
TRBJ2-2	TRBV6-4	many	NA	CASSESGSGGELFF	TGTGCCAGCAGTGAGTCTGGGAGTGGCGGGGAGCTGTTTTTT
TRBJ1-1	TRBV7-3	NA	NA	CASSPSLGGTEAFF	TGTGCCAGCAGCCCCTCCCTCGGAGGCACTGAAGCTTTCTTT
TRBJ2-1	TRBV13	NA	NA	CASSRRGANEQFF	TGTGCCAGCAGCAGACGGGGGGCCAATGAGCAGTTCTTC
TRBJ2-2	TRBV7-3	NA	TRBD1	CASSLMGTGGSGELFF	TGTGCCAGCAGCTTAATGGGGACAGGGGGCTCCGGGGAGCTGTTTTTT
TRBJ2-7	TRBV19	NA	NA	CASSTGVGYEQYF	TGTGCCAGTAGTACGGGTGTAGGCTACGAGCAGTACTTC
TRBJ2-3	TRBV6-5	NA	NA	CASSWQGTSTDTQYF	TGTGCCAGCAGTTGGCAGGGGACCAGCACAGATACGCAGTATTTT
TRBJ1-1	TRBV6-6	once	TRBD1	CASRGTGETEAFF	TGTGCCAGCAGGGGGACAGGGGAAACTGAAGCTTTCTTT
TRBJ1-5	TRBV6-6	NA	NA	CASSYPRGSLGQPQHF	TGTGCCAGCAGTTACCCTCGGGGGAGTTTAGGGCAGCCCCAGCATTTT
TRBJ2-5	TRBV28	once	TRBD2	CASSQLAETQYF	TGTGCCAGCAGTCAACTAGCGGAGACCCAGTACTTC
TRBJ2-6	TRBV11-3	NA	NA	CASSLSVQFSGANVLTF	TGTGCCAGCAGCTTAAGCGTCCAGTTCTCTGGGGCCAACGTCCTGACTTTC
TRBJ2-7	TRBV7-6	NA	NA	CASSRSGRSYEQYF	TGTGCCAGCAGTCGGAGCGGGCGATCCTACGAGCAGTACTTC
TRBJ1-4	TRBV5-4	NA	NA	CASRNWLEPNEKLFF	TGTGCCAGCAGAAACTGGTTGGAGCCTAATGAAAAACTGTTTTTT
TRBJ1-2	TRBV6-1	NA	NA	CASSEKVALYGYTF	TGTGCCAGCAGTGAAAAGGTAGCGTTATATGGCTACACCTTC
TRBJ2-2	TRBV5-1	NA	TRBD2	CASSPIGIAGIGTGELFF	TGCGCCAGCAGCCCGATTGGTATAGCGGGAATAGGCACCGGGGAGCTGTTTTTT
TRBJ2-5	TRBV6-6	NA	NA	CASSFAGNDETQYF	TGTGCCAGCAGTTTCGCGGGAAATGACGAGACCCAGTACTTC
TRBJ1-2	TRBV9	NA	NA	CASSVADRVEYGYTF	TGTGCCAGCAGCGTAGCTGATAGAGTCGAGTATGGCTACACCTTC
TRBJ1-1	TRBV29-1	NA	NA	CSDGLTNTEAFF	TGCAGCGATGGACTCACGAACACTGAAGCTTTCTTT
TRBJ1-2	TRBV16	NA	NA	CASSQSVQQVFGYTF	TGTGCCAGCAGCCAATCGGTGCAGCAGGTTTTTGGCTACACCTTC